The 28 T cell receptor beta chains below all came from one sample that was sequenced in a study of blood T cells in healthy people across ages. The authors ran a second PCR of roughly 6 to 12 cycles using a sample-barcoded 5' primer and a J-beta primer mix. A single record per CDR3 protein comes from TCRdb applying MiXCR to the 5' RACE reads. The data contain 550,000 to 600,000 distinct CDR3 sequences, roughly 48% of them singletons. The sample comprised blood. The receptors here all came from a man older than 75 in good health.

Note on this clonotype: A read error may be the cause here, since a much bigger clone is one base away. This chain uses TRBV6-6 with TRBJ2-5; 15 bases line up with TRBD2. CDR1 and CDR2 (germline): MNHNY, SVGAGI (reference sequence). The CDR3 length is 16 residues. The CDR3 nucleotides read TGTGCCAGCAGTCCGGGACTAGCGGGGGGTCAAGGGACCCAGTACTTC. Its translation: CASSPGLAGGQGTQYF.

This clonotype turned up a few times. This sequence joins TRBV29-1 and TRBJ2-7; the match to TRBD2 covers 12 bases. The CDR3 contains 16 residues. Germline lookup yields CDR1 SQVTM and CDR2 ANQGSEA. The ends lost 5 bases at V and 4 bases at J; junction bases unmatched: 12. The CDR3 reads CSVPTSGRPMGYEQYF. The CDR3 DNA is TGCAGCGTTCCAACTAGCGGGAGGCCCATGGGGTACGAGCAGTACTTC.

Notes on this clonotype: Compared with germline, one end of the junction differs, possibly owing to a read error. The chain recombines TRBV7-2 with TRBJ2-5, with D unclear. The CDR3 spans 13 residues. The germline V gene encodes CDR1 SGHTA and CDR2 FQGNSA. As DNA, the CDR3 is TGTGCCAGCAGCTTGGCCAGACAAGAGGCCCAGTACTTC. Amino acids: CASSLARQEAQYF.

In its sample, this clonotype was seen a few times. The V gene is TRBV12-3 or TRBV12-4, the J gene TRBJ2-7, with 7 bases identical to TRBD2. The CDR3 sequence is 17 residues long. V was pared by 0 bases and J by 5 bases, with 13 bases of the junction left unmatched. The CDR3 region has the DNA TGTGCCAGCAGTTTAGCGCAACTGGGCGGGGGTTACGACGAGCAGTACTTC. Amino acids: CASSLAQLGGGYDEQYF.

The chain recombines TRBV4-3 with TRBJ1-1; D is undetermined. Germline CDR1 reads LGHNA; CDR2 reads YSLEER. The V end was cut by 1 base, the J end by 1 base, with 4 bases between. The length of the CDR3 is 13 residues. CDR3 in DNA: TGCGCCAGCAGCCAAGTCTGGAACACTGAAGCTTTCTTT. Translated: CASSQVWNTEAFF.

The chain recombines TRBV6-2 or TRBV6-3 with TRBJ2-3; possible D gene TRBD2, 6 bases. In germline, CDR1 is MNHEY, CDR2 SVGEGT. CDR3 length: 15 amino acids. The V and J ends lost 2 bases and 4 bases respectively, with 13 bases between them. The CDR3 DNA reads as TGTGCCAGCAGTTACGGGTTAGCGGAGTCAGATACGCAGTATTTT. Its translation: CASSYGLAESDTQYF.

This clonotype has only a few counts. The chain combines TRBV20-1 with TRBJ1-2, with 9 bases that match TRBD1. The germline gives CDR1 DFQATT, CDR2 SNEGSKA (reference sequence). The CDR3 length is 18 residues. The trim removed 3 bases at V and 7 bases at J, leaving 21 bases unmatched. CDR3 amino acids: CSASKGGTGGASNRGYTF. In DNA, the CDR3 is TGCAGTGCTAGTAAGGGTGGAACAGGGGGCGCCTCGAATCGTGGCTACACCTTC.

About this clonotype itself: A much bigger clone sits one base away, suggesting this may be a read error. The CDR3 does not end in the conserved phenylalanine or tryptophan, so this is likely a read error. The chain recombines TRBV6-6 with TRBJ2-4; 14 nucleotides align to TRBD2. The J call could be wrong; TRBJ2-7 is a better fit for the DNA end. The V gene's germline CDR1 is MNHNY and CDR2 SVGAGI (reference sequence). The CDR3 contains 16 residues. DNA for the CDR3: TGTGCCAGCAGTCCCGGGACTAGCGGGAGTCGCTACGAGCAGTACCTC. Its protein is CASSPGTSGSRYEQYL.

This clonotype was counted a few times. The rearrangement links TRBV12-3 or TRBV12-4 to TRBJ2-1; 15 nucleotides match TRBD2. V was pared by 5 bases and J by 12 bases, with 5 bases of the junction left unmatched. The CDR3 has 14 residues. CDR3 DNA sequence: TGTGCCAGCAGTAGGACTAGCGGGAGGGGTTGGCAGTTCTTC. This sequence encodes CASSRTSGRGWQFF.

This chain links TRBV20-1 with TRBJ2-3; 11 bases are shared with TRBD2. Germline-derived CDR1 and CDR2 are DFQATT and SNEGSKA (reference sequence). Trimming took 4 bases from V and 2 from J; bases not matched to a gene: 2. The CDR3 is made up of 14 amino acids. This chain's CDR3 is CSAILAGVTDTQYF. The CDR3 DNA follows: TGCAGTGCTATACTAGCGGGAGTCACAGATACGCAGTATTTT.

This clonotype appeared many times. The chain is built from TRBV29-1 and TRBJ2-1; 9 nucleotides match TRBD2. Per the germline V gene, CDR1 is SQVTM and CDR2 is ANQGSEA. The V segment lost 2 bases and the J segment 1 base; nucleotides outside the gene matches: 6. This CDR3 has 16 amino acids. This chain's CDR3 is CSVEPGLASSYNEQFF. The CDR3, as DNA: TGCAGCGTTGAACCGGGACTAGCTAGTTCCTACAATGAGCAGTTCTTC.

The genes are TRBV20-1 and TRBJ2-5; 10 bases match TRBD2. CDR3 size: 18 residues. The trim removed 1 base at V and 0 bases at J, leaving 11 bases unmatched. Germline lookup yields CDR1 DFQATT and CDR2 SNEGSKA (reference sequence). Written as DNA, the CDR3 is TGCAGTGCTAGAGGAGGGTTAGCGGGGGGTCCTTACCAAGAGACCCAGTACTTC. It codes for CSARGGLAGGPYQETQYF.

Remarks on this clonotype: A junction boundary mismatches the germline segment, possibly from a read error. The chain carries TRBV7-2 and TRBJ2-1; 8 bases map to TRBD1. The CDR3 loop spans 16 amino acids. Germline V gene sequence: CDR1 SGHTA, CDR2 FQGNSA. CDR3: CASSWQDREGYNEQFF. Written as DNA, the CDR3 is TGCGCCAGCAGCTGGCAGGACAGGGAAGGCTACAATGAGCAGTTCTTC.

This clonotype was detected only a few times. This chain uses TRBV6-5 with TRBJ2-1, with 7 bases fitting TRBD2. J was trimmed by 0 bases and V by 5 bases; bases with no gene match: 13. This CDR3 spans 18 amino acids. CDR1 is MNHEY and CDR2 is SVGAGI in the germline V gene. This CDR3 reads CASSHARLAPFSYNEQFF. The CDR3 DNA follows: TGTGCCAGCAGTCACGCCCGACTAGCACCGTTCTCCTACAATGAGCAGTTCTTC.

This rearrangement joins TRBV28 to TRBJ1-1; no clear D. The V end was cut by 8 bases, the J end by 1 base, with 8 bases between. Germline CDR1 and CDR2: MDHEN and SYDVKM. CDR3 length: 12 amino acids. This chain's CDR3 is CASRWANTEAFF. CDR3 nucleotide sequence: TGTGCCAGCCGATGGGCGAACACTGAAGCTTTCTTT.

The rearrangement uses TRBV2 and TRBJ2-7; no definite D call. Trimming removed 6 bases from V and 0 bases from J, with 9 bases in between. Germline-derived CDR1 and CDR2 are SNHLY and FYNNEI. The CDR3 extends over 13 amino acids. The CDR3 reads CASRADVSYEQYF. CDR3 nucleotides: TGTGCCAGCAGGGCGGACGTCTCCTACGAGCAGTACTTC.

The gene calls are TRBV30 and TRBJ1-1; D is unresolved. This CDR3 is built from 12 residues. Germline CDR1 is GTSNPN and CDR2 is SVGIG (reference sequence). Trimming took 7 bases from V and 6 from J, leaving 15 bases between them. The CDR3 nucleotides are TGTGCCTCCGGCGGGGATAGGGCTGAAGCTTTCTTT. It yields the protein CASGGDRAEAFF. Complete variable domain (other parts from reference TRBV30 and TRBJ1-1): SQTIHQWPATLVQPVGSPLSLECTVEGTSNPNLYWYRQAAGRGLQLLFYSVGIGQISSEVPQNLSASRPQDRQFILSSKKLLLSDSGFYLCASGGDRAEAFFGQGTRLTVV.

This clonotype was seen a handful of times. The chain links TRBV15 to TRBJ2-5, with D possibly being TRBD1 (5 bases). This CDR3 has 12 residues. Germline CDR1 LNHNV, CDR2 YYDKDF (reference sequence). V lost 8 bases and J 5 bases, leaving 12 bases between the germline ends. CDR3 amino acids: CATGGWGETQYF. As DNA, the CDR3 is TGTGCCACCGGCGGTTGGGGCGAGACCCAGTACTTC.

This clonotype appeared once. The V gene is TRBV20-1, the J gene TRBJ1-5, with D perhaps TRBD1 (6 bases). Deletions cut 3 bases from V and 0 bases from J, with 9 bases between. The length of the CDR3 is 14 residues. Germline V CDR1 and CDR2: DFQATT, SNEGSKA (reference sequence). CDR3 region: CSARDSNSNQPQHF. The CDR3, as DNA: TGCAGTGCTAGGGACAGCAATAGCAATCAGCCCCAGCATTTT.

On this clonotype itself: One end of the junction is discordant with germline, which a read error may explain. V is TRBV15 and J is TRBJ2-5; D gene uncertain. CDR1 is LNHNV and CDR2 is YYDKDF in the germline V gene (reference sequence). This CDR3 contains 17 residues. CDR3 sequence reads: CATSRDRPPLGQENQYF. Here the CDR3 DNA reads TGTGCCACCAGCAGAGATCGTCCCCCACTCGGCCAAGAGAACCAGTACTTC.

The sample holds a few counts of this clonotype. This chain links TRBV7-9 with TRBJ1-2, with a possible D match to TRBD1 (6 bases). Germline V gives CDR1 SEHNR, CDR2 FQNEAQ (reference sequence). Trimming took off 5 bases at V and 0 bases at J, with 10 bases between the two ends. The CDR3 has 14 residues. The CDR3 DNA is TGTGCCAGCAGCAAAGGACAGACTAACTATGGCTACACCTTC. Its translation is CASSKGQTNYGYTF.

This clonotype was counted between two and nine times. The CDR3 DNA reads TGCAGCGTTGACTCACCGGGGGGGAAGAATGAGCAGTTCTTC. Amino acids: CSVDSPGGKNEQFF. The rearrangement uses TRBV29-1 and TRBJ2-1; 8 bases are a match to TRBD2. This CDR3 has 14 amino acids. In germline, CDR1 is SQVTM, CDR2 ANQGSEA. Germline trimming cut 3 bases from V and 7 bases from J; bases unmatched to any gene: 8.

The chain is built from TRBV12-3 or TRBV12-4 and TRBJ1-1; TRBD1 is a possible D gene (5 bases). V was cut by 6 bases and J by 6 bases, with 17 bases left in between. CDR3 size: 14 residues. The CDR3, as DNA: TGTGCCAGCAGGCCCGTCGTGGCGGGGGCTGAAGCTTTCTTT. Its protein is CASRPVVAGAEAFF.

This chain uses TRBV6-5 with TRBJ1-4; 7 bases match TRBD1. CDR1 and CDR2 (germline): MNHEY, SVGAGI. Trimming cost V 0 bases and J 3 bases; bases outside gene matches: 10. The CDR3 covers 18 residues. The CDR3 bases are TGTGCCAGCAGTTACTCACTACAGGGGTCTGGGTCTAATGAAAAACTGTTTTTT. Encoded protein: CASSYSLQGSGSNEKLFF.

The chain carries TRBV7-2 and TRBJ2-1; 8 bases match TRBD1. The junction had 12 bases not matched to a gene; V was cut back by 2 bases and J by 15 bases. The CDR3 consists of 14 residues. In germline, CDR1 is SGHTA, CDR2 FQGNSA. The CDR3 bases are TGTGCCAGCAGCTTATCGACAGGGGCCGGAGAGTGGTTCTTC. Amino acid sequence: CASSLSTGAGEWFF.

This clonotype was found a few times. V and J are TRBV29-1 and TRBJ2-1, with 15 bases lining up with TRBD2. The CDR3 runs to 16 residues. Germline CDR1 and CDR2: SQVTM and ANQGSEA. With 7 bases clipped from V and 4 bases from J, the junction kept 8 bases outside the gene matches. The CDR3 nucleotides are TGCAGCGGAGGACTAGCGGGAGGGGGTCAATACAATGAGCAGTTCTTC. Encoded protein: CSGGLAGGGQYNEQFF.

In this sample, this clonotype turned up many times. The chain is built from TRBV29-1 and TRBJ2-1, with 7 nucleotides matching TRBD2. With 4 bases clipped from V and 8 bases from J, the junction kept 2 bases outside the gene matches. The CDR3 covers 11 residues. CDR1 is SQVTM and CDR2 is ANQGSEA in the germline V gene. This CDR3 reads CSVATSDEQFF. Here the CDR3 DNA reads TGCAGCGTTGCCACTAGCGATGAGCAGTTCTTC.

This clonotype was seen ten or more times. The chain uses TRBV6-5 and TRBJ2-3; 11 bases line up with TRBD2. CDR1 is MNHEY and CDR2 is SVGAGI in the germline V gene. V lost 8 bases, J lost 5 bases, and 9 bases stayed unmatched. The CDR3 contains 15 residues. This chain's CDR3 is CASCRLAGGEDTQYF. Written as DNA, the CDR3 is TGTGCCAGCTGTCGCCTAGCGGGAGGTGAAGATACGCAGTATTTT.